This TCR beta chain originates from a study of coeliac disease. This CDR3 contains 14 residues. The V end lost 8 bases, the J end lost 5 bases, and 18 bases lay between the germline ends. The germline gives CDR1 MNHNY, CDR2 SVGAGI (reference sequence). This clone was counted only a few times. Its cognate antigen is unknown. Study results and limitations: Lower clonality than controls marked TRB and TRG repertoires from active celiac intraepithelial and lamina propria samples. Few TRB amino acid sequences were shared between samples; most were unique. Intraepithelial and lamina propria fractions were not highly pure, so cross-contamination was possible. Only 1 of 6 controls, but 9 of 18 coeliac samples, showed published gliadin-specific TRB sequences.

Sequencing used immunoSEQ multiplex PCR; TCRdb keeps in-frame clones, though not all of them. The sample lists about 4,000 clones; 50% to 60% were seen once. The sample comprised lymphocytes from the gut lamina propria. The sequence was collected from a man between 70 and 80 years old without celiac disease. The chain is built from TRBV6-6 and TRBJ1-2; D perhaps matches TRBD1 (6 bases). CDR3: CASGGGGDGYGYTF. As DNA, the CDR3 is TGTGCCAGCGGGGGCGGGGGGGACGGGTATGGCTACACCTTC.